Each of the 20 T cell receptor beta chains below was sequenced from the same sample in a study of cytomegalovirus exposure and HLA in healthy donors. Researchers ran the PCR with 60 Vbeta and 13 Jbeta primers. The data were produced by immunoSEQ multiplex PCR, yet TCRdb's version contains in-frame clones alone and is incomplete. The sample holds some 120,000 clones, around 77% seen once. The sample consisted of PBMCs. These receptors came from a human donor in good health.

In this sample, this clone turned up once. The rearrangement joins TRBV14 to TRBJ1-4, with D possibly matching TRBD1 (6 bases). The length of the CDR3 is 14 residues. The V and J ends lost 10 bases and 8 bases respectively, with 20 bases between them. CDR1 and CDR2 (germline): SGHDN, FVKESK. The CDR3 here is CANPPANRGEKLFF. The CDR3 DNA sequence: TGTGCCAATCCACCGGCGAATAGGGGGGAAAAACTGTTTTTT.

This chain links TRBV7-3 with TRBJ2-5; 9 nucleotides align to TRBD2. The V gene's germline CDR1 is SGHTA and CDR2 FQGTGA. The ends lost 5 bases at V and 5 bases at J; junction bases unmatched: 6. CDR3 length: 14 residues. CDR3: CASSRSGSGETQYF. The CDR3 DNA reads TGTGCCAGCAGCCGTAGCGGGAGCGGGGAGACCCAGTACTTC.

This rearrangement joins TRBV5-4 to TRBJ2-4, with D perhaps matching TRBD2 (6 bases). V was cut by 4 bases and J by 1 base, with 12 bases left in between. The germline V gene has CDR1 SGHNT and CDR2 YYREEE (reference sequence). This CDR3 is 15 amino acids long. CDR3 sequence: CASSLSGPAKNIQYF. CDR3 bases: TGTGCCAGCAGCCTCAGCGGGCCCGCCAAAAACATTCAGTACTTC.

The J gene is TRBJ2-7, the V gene TRBV2, with D possibly TRBD1 on 5 matching bases. The CDR3 runs to 14 residues. Germline V gene lookup returns CDR1 SNHLY and CDR2 FYNNEI. The V gene lost 5 bases and the J gene lost 1 base, with 12 bases spanning the gap. The CDR3: CASSSQGVSYEQYF. The CDR3 bases are TGTGCCAGCAGTAGCCAGGGCGTTTCCTACGAGCAGTACTTC.

This clone was picked up one time. The rearrangement joins TRBV2 to TRBJ2-1; 7 bases align to TRBD1. Looked up from germline, CDR1 is SNHLY and CDR2 is FYNNEI. The CDR3 loop spans 13 amino acids. Trimming at V came to 6 bases and at J to 10 bases, leaving 9 bases not matched to a gene. As DNA, the CDR3 is TGTGCCAGCAGGGCTGGACAGGTCTGGGAGCAGTTCTTC. It translates to CASRAGQVWEQFF.

J is TRBJ2-1 and V is TRBV6-4; 10 bases map to TRBD2. Trimming at V came to 2 bases and at J to 6 bases, leaving 1 base not matched to a gene. The CDR3 spans 14 residues. Per the germline V gene, CDR1 is MRHNA and CDR2 is SNTAGT. CDR3 sequence: CASSDQRGGNEQFF. Here the CDR3 DNA reads TGTGCCAGCAGTGACCAGCGGGGGGGCAATGAGCAGTTCTTC.

The V gene is TRBV18, the J gene TRBJ1-4; D gene ambiguous. Deletions cut 2 bases from V and 0 bases from J, with 13 bases between. CDR1 and CDR2 (germline): KGHSH, LQKENI. The length of the CDR3 is 17 residues. CDR3 in amino acids: CASSPGTNAATNEKLFF. In nucleotides, the CDR3 is TGTGCCAGCTCACCAGGCACGAACGCTGCAACTAATGAAAAACTGTTTTTT.

As regards this clone: The same CDR3 also results from other DNA sequences found in this sample. The chain joins TRBV6-1 to TRBJ1-2, with 9 positions matching TRBD1. V lost 7 bases, J lost 6 bases, and 6 bases stayed unmatched. The CDR3 extends over 13 amino acids. The germline V gene encodes CDR1 MNHNS and CDR2 SASEGT. This chain's CDR3 is CASTGQGRNGYTF. CDR3 nucleotides: TGTGCCAGCACCGGACAGGGGAGGAATGGCTACACCTTC.

V usage is TRBV19 and J usage is TRBJ1-1, with 9 positions matching TRBD1. Germline values: CDR1 LNHDA, CDR2 SQIVND (reference sequence). The CDR3 length is 16 residues. The V gene end was trimmed by 7 bases and the J gene end by 1 base; junction bases not matched to a gene: 10. This CDR3 reads CASTEGQGSPNTEAFF. CDR3 DNA: TGTGCCAGTACCGAGGGACAGGGAAGCCCGAACACTGAAGCTTTCTTT.

This chain links TRBV18 with TRBJ1-4, with D possibly TRBD1 on 6 matching bases. CDR1 and CDR2 (germline): KGHSH, LQKENI. The ends were cut back, 3 bases at V and 6 bases at J, with 14 bases in the middle. The CDR3 runs 15 residues. CDR3 loop: CASSPNIRGDEKLFF. CDR3 coding DNA: TGTGCCAGCTCACCTAATATCAGGGGTGATGAAAAACTGTTTTTT. Filled out from reference TRBV18 and TRBJ1-4, the complete variable domain reads NAGVMQNPRHLVRRRGQEARLRCSPMKGHSHVYWYRQLPEEGLKFMVYLQKENIIDESGMPKERFSAEFPKEGPSILRIQQVVRGDSAAYFCASSPNIRGDEKLFFGSGTQLSVL.

About this clone: An end of the junction differs from the germline gene, which may be a read error. This rearrangement joins TRBV7-9 to TRBJ2-3; 7 positions match TRBD1. CDR1 and CDR2 from the germline V gene are SEHNR and FQNEAQ (reference sequence). There are 17 residues in the CDR3. CDR3 in amino acids: CSSSPTRGTLMTDTQYF. The CDR3 DNA reads as TGTTCCAGCAGCCCAACCAGGGGGACCCTAATGACAGATACGCAGTATTTT.

This chain connects TRBV5-8 to TRBJ1-1; the D gene is possibly TRBD1 (5 bases). The germline V and J ends were trimmed by 0 bases and 1 base, with 22 bases remaining between them. The CDR3 spans 19 residues. The V gene's germline CDR1 is SGHTS and CDR2 YDEGEE. The CDR3 sequence is CASSLASQGVVQWNTEAFF. CDR3 coding DNA: TGTGCCAGCAGCTTGGCCAGCCAGGGCGTAGTCCAGTGGAACACTGAAGCTTTCTTT.

V and J are TRBV6-1 and TRBJ2-2; 7 bases line up with TRBD2. The ends lost 3 bases at V and 1 base at J; junction bases unmatched: 2. The CDR3 is 15 residues long. Germline lookup yields CDR1 MNHNS and CDR2 SASEGT. This CDR3 is CASSEVAGNTGELFF. As DNA, the CDR3 is TGTGCCAGCAGTGAGGTAGCGGGGAACACCGGGGAGCTGTTTTTT.

This chain uses TRBV7-2 with TRBJ2-7, with D hard to call. Germline CDR1 reads SGHTA; CDR2 reads FQGNSA. The CDR3 covers 15 residues. V lost 7 bases, J lost 6 bases, and 22 bases lay in between. CDR3 in amino acids: CASTQVPSVGGEQYF. DNA for the CDR3: TGTGCCAGCACCCAAGTCCCTTCAGTCGGCGGCGAGCAGTACTTC.

This chain links TRBV4-2 with TRBJ2-1, with 13 bases lining up with TRBD2. CDR3 size: 19 residues. The J segment lost 2 bases and the V segment lost 4 bases, leaving 11 bases of the junction unmatched. The germline V gene has CDR1 LGHNA and CDR2 YNFKEQ. The CDR3 DNA is TGTGCCAGCAGCCCGCGGTTTACTAGCGGGAGGGTGGCCTACAATGAGCAGTTCTTC. Translated, it gives CASSPRFTSGRVAYNEQFF.

The V and J genes are TRBV19 and TRBJ2-2; D may be TRBD2 (6 bases). This CDR3 spans 15 amino acids. Per germline, CDR1 LNHDA and CDR2 SQIVND (reference sequence). Trimming took off 7 bases at V and 1 base at J, with 13 bases between the two ends. In DNA, the CDR3 is TGTGCCAGTATTCCTGCGGGGTTGAACACCGGGGAGCTGTTTTTT. It translates to CASIPAGLNTGELFF.

The chain joins TRBV4-1 to TRBJ2-1; 16 nucleotides line up with TRBD2. V dropped 2 bases and J dropped 7; count of bases not matched to a gene: 17. Germline-derived CDR1 and CDR2 are MGHRA and YSYEKL. The CDR3 spans 21 residues. The CDR3 region is CASSQKEPGLAGGPVRNEQFF. CDR3 DNA: TGCGCCAGCAGCCAAAAAGAGCCGGGACTAGCGGGAGGGCCGGTTAGGAATGAGCAGTTCTTC.

The rearrangement uses TRBV2 and TRBJ2-7, with 7 positions matching TRBD2. Looked up from germline, CDR1 is SNHLY and CDR2 is FYNNEI. This CDR3 has 13 amino acids. The junction had 3 bases not matched to a gene; V was cut back by 6 bases and J by 1 base. The CDR3 sequence: CASSLGGSYEQYF. CDR3 DNA sequence: TGTGCCAGCAGCCTGGGGGGGTCCTACGAGCAGTACTTC.

This sequence joins TRBV7-9 and TRBJ2-1; 11 bases fit TRBD2. Germline V lookup: CDR1 SEHNR, CDR2 FQNEAQ (reference sequence). The ends lost 5 bases at V and 7 bases at J; junction bases unmatched: 10. There are 16 residues in the CDR3. The CDR3 sequence is CASSTRGLAALNEQFF. The CDR3 nucleotides read TGTGCCAGCAGCACGCGGGGACTAGCGGCCTTAAATGAGCAGTTCTTC.

Comments on this clone: The germline gene is not matched at one end of the junction; a read error may be the cause. The chain joins TRBV18 to TRBJ1-4; possibly TRBD1 for D (6 bases). Germline V gene data show CDR1 as KGHSH and CDR2 as LQKENI. This CDR3 contains 17 residues. CDR3 DNA: TGTGCCAGCTCTCCACAGGGTCCACTAGTCACTAATGAAAAACTGTTTTTT. Its translation is CASSPQGPLVTNEKLFF.